This TCR beta chain stems from a study of blood T cell repertoires in COVID-19. For the study at large: Spain, Italy and the United States supplied samples that represented acute and convalescent COVID-19. PBMCs, B-cell-depleted T cells, or T cells were the source of the cDNA or gDNA that made up the material.

In the authors' methods: Nucleated cell number was recorded as an estimate derived from reference gene primer amplification. Profiling relied on immunoSEQ multiplex PCR, and the TCRdb table lists in-frame clones only, not all of them. D and trimming were read from the DNA, whereas the V and J calls and clone size are those reported in that table. Seen here are about 16,000 clones, about 87% observed once, and the top ten hold 13%. This clone was recorded only once. The CDR3 length is 12 residues. The germline V gene encodes CDR1 LGHDT and CDR2 YNNKEL (reference sequence). V lost 3 bases and J 3 bases, leaving 3 bases between the germline ends.

This chain links TRBV3-1 (or the pseudogene TRBV3-2) with TRBJ2-1; D gene uncertain. Input material: peripheral blood. This TCR came from a human donor in a cohort sampled during active COVID-19. The CDR3 loop is CASSHLYNEQFF. CDR3 nucleotide sequence: TGTGCCAGCAGCCACCTCTACAATGAGCAGTTCTTC.